The rows below give T cell receptor beta chains drawn from one sample of a study of beta chain features in type 1 diabetes. The assay was immunoSEQ multiplex PCR, and TCRdb's table has in-frame clones only and misses some. Of about 170,000 clones in the sample, 7.5% to 8.5% were seen once. The sequencing input was central memory CD4+ T cells from blood. Receptors originate from a man between 18 and 29 years old with type 1 diabetes. CDR3s include the opening cysteine and the closing phenylalanine or tryptophan. The D gene is left open where the match is weak. The size of a clone is reported for some rows only, either as once, few or many, or as a class for expanded clones.

D	size	V	J	DNA	CDR3
NA	few	TRBV29-1	TRBJ1-1	TGCAGCGTTGATTCGGTGCCTTACACTGAAGCTTTCTTT	CSVDSVPYTEAFF
TRBD2	few	TRBV4-1	TRBJ2-7	TGCGCCAGCAGCCAACCCATACTAGCGGGAGTTCCCTACGAGCAGTACTTC	CASSQPILAGVPYEQYF
TRBD1	NA	TRBV28	TRBJ2-7	TGTGCCAGCAGCGACAGGGGACGGAGCTCCTACGAGCAGTACTTC	CASSDRGRSSYEQYF
TRBD1	few	TRBV28	TRBJ1-5	TGTGCCAGTCAGACAGGGGGCGAGACGGCTAGTCAGCCCCAGCATTTT	CASQTGGETASQPQHF
NA	NA	TRBV7-9	TRBJ1-5	TGTGCCAGCAGCTTCGGTCAGGTTAATCAGCCCCAGCATTTT	CASSFGQVNQPQHF
TRBD1	few	TRBV9	TRBJ2-1	TGTGCCAGCAGCGTACAGGGGGCGTCTAATGAGCAGTTCTTC	CASSVQGASNEQFF
TRBD1	NA	TRBV28	TRBJ2-7	TGTGCCAGCAGTCCCTCGGGACAGGGGAGAGGGTCCTACGAGCAGTACTTC	CASSPSGQGRGSYEQYF
TRBD1	few	TRBV27	TRBJ2-1	TGTGCCAGCAGCCTAGACAGGGGGCTGCTTAGGAATGAGCAGTTCTTC	CASSLDRGLLRNEQFF
TRBD1	many	TRBV28	TRBJ2-7	TGTGCCAGCCGGCCGGGACAGGGCGCCTACGAGCAGTACTTC	CASRPGQGAYEQYF
NA	few	TRBV7-9	TRBJ2-1	TGTGCCAGCAGCTTAGCCGACAATGAGCAGTTCTTC	CASSLADNEQFF
NA	NA	TRBV7-2	TRBJ1-2	TGTGCCAGCAGCTTAGCGAATGCGGGATCAGGCTACACCTTC	CASSLANAGSGYTF
NA	NA	TRBV30	TRBJ1-5	TGTGCCTGGAGTGCCCAGAGCGATCAGCCCCAGCATTTT	CAWSAQSDQPQHF
TRBD1	few	TRBV7-9	TRBJ1-4	TGTGCCAGCAGCACACCGGGACAGGGTGAAAAACTGTTTTTT	CASSTPGQGEKLFF
NA	NA	TRBV7-2	TRBJ2-1	TGTGCCAGCAGCTTAGAACTCCACAATGAGCAGTTCTTC	CASSLELHNEQFF
TRBD2	NA	TRBV6-5	TRBJ2-3	TGTGCCAGCAGTTACTCGGTAGCGGGAGATACGCAGTATTTT	CASSYSVAGDTQYF
TRBD1	many	TRBV10-3	TRBJ1-6	TGTGCCATCAGTGAGTCGAAGGACAGGTCAGGTTCACCCCTCCACTTT	CAISESKDRSGSPLHF
TRBD2	NA	TRBV11-2	TRBJ2-1	TGTGCCAGCAGCTTAGAACTCGGGGGGACCAATGAGCAGTTCTTC	CASSLELGGTNEQFF
TRBD1	few	TRBV5-1	TRBJ1-2	TGCGCCAGCAGCTTGGAACCGGGACAGGGGGCAATGGGCTACACCTTC	CASSLEPGQGAMGYTF
NA	few	TRBV20-1	TRBJ1-1	TGCAGTGCTAGTAATAGGGGATTACGCTTCTTT	CSASNRGLRFF
TRBD1	few	TRBV10-3	TRBJ2-3	TGTGCCTTCGGACAGGGGGACACAGATACGCAGTATTTT	CAFGQGDTDTQYF
NA	few	TRBV4-3	TRBJ2-3	TGCGCCAGCAGCCAAGGTACAGCACCAGATACGCAGTATTTT	CASSQGTAPDTQYF
TRBD2	NA	TRBV4-2	TRBJ2-1	TGTGCCAGCAGCCAAGGGGGAAGCGGGAGGCCCGGCTACAATGAGCAGTTCTTC	CASSQGGSGRPGYNEQFF
TRBD1	NA	TRBV11-2	TRBJ2-7	TGTGCCAGCAGCTCCTCTCCCGGACAGGAGGTCGAGCAGTACTTC	CASSSSPGQEVEQYF
TRBD1	few	TRBV7-2	TRBJ2-1	TGTGCCAGCAGCTTCCGGGACAGGGACAATGAGCAGTTCTTC	CASSFRDRDNEQFF
TRBD1	NA	TRBV5-1	TRBJ1-2	TGCGCCAGCAGCCAGGGGGCGCAGGGCTATGGCTACACCTTC	CASSQGAQGYGYTF
TRBD2	NA	TRBV9	TRBJ2-3	TGTGCCAGCAGCCCGCGGACTAGCGGGGGCTCCACAGATACGCAGTATTTT	CASSPRTSGGSTDTQYF
NA	few	TRBV2	TRBJ2-2	TGTGCCAGCATTCAGGGGCCCACCGGGGAGCTGTTTTTT	CASIQGPTGELFF